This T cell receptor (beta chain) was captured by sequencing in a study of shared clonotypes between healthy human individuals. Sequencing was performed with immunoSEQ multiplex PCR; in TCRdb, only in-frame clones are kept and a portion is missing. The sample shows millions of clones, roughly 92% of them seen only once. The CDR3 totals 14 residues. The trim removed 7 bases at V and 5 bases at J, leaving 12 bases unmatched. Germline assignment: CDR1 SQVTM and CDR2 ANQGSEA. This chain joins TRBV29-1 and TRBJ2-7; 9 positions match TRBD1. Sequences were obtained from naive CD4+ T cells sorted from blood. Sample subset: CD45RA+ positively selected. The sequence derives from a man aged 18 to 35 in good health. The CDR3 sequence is CSARQGGQGHEQYF. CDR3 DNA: TGCAGCGCCAGACAGGGGGGACAGGGACACGAGCAGTACTTC.